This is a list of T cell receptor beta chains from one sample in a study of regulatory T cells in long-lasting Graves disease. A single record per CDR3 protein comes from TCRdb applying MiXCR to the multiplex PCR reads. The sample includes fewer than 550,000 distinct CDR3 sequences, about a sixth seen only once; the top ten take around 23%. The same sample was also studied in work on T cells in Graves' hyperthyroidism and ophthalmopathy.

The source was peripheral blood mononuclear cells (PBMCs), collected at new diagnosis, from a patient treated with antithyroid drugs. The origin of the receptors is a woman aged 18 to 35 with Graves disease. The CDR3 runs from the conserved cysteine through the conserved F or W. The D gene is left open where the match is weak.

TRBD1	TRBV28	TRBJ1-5	CASRAGTGTVGQPQHF
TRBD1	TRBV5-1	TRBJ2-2	CASSTATGTGELFF
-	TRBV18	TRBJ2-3	CASSPRETDTQYF
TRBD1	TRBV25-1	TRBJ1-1	CASSVRDSETEAFF
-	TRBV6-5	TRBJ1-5	CASSYSKGLPQGPWDQPQHF
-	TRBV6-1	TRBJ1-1	CAGPMWSPTEAFF
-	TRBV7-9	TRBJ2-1	CAHRTLTYNEQFF
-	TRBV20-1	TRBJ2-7	CSASGNYEQYF
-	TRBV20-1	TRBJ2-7	CSAREGGAREQYF
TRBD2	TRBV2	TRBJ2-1	CASNPLAGGGNEQFF
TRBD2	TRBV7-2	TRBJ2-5	CASSVTSGSQETQYF
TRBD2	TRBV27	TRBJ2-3	CASSPPWTSGRPRLQYF
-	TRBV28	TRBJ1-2	CASLPGGRGGKNTF
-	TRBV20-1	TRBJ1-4	CSARTWGRNEKLFF
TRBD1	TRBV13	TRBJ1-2	CASSLSGTGGEGYTF
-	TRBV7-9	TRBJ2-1	CASSLESTPFSRNEQFF
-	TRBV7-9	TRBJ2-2	CASSFEQDTGELFF
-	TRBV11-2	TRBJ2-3	CASSGQLADTQYF
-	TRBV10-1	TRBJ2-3	CASSEKGDTQYF
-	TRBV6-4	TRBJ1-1	CASSLSQQTEAFF
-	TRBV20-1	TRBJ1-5	CSALETGGNQPQHF
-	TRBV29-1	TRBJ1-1	CSVEFGMLSAFF
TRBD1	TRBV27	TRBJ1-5	CASGQGARQPQHF
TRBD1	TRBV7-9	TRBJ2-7	CASSRQGTASYEQYF